The source of this T cell receptor (beta chain) is a study of graft-versus-host responses after intestinal transplantation. Whole-study context: Multivisceral, liver-intestinal, or isolated intestinal grafts went to recipients. Anti-thymocyte globulin was used for induction in all recipients, who then took tacrolimus and steroids for approximately 3 years. Study-wide results and limits: Marrow from the recipient contained GvH clones, some of which had appeared first in ileum or blood.

This table comes from immunoSEQ multiplex PCR, and its TCRdb copy is limited to in-frame clones, with some not included. Of around 130,000 clones in the sample, 85% to 95% were seen once. Germline V gene data show CDR1 as KGHSH and CDR2 as LQKENI. Between the trimmed V and J ends, which lost 3 bases and 5 bases, there was a span of 13 bases. The CDR3 is 15 amino acids. Remarks on this clone: The antigen remains undetermined.

The sequences come from unstimulated CD4+ T cells sorted from spleen or lymph node cells, collected before intestinal transplant. The chain links TRBV18 to TRBJ2-2; D might be TRBD1 (6 bases). The source is a human donor who received an intestinal transplant. The CDR3 DNA is TGTGCCAGCTCACCTACACAGGGTACGACCGGGGAGCTGTTTTTT. This sequence encodes CASSPTQGTTGELFF.